The 17 T cell receptor beta chains given below trace back to one sample, sequenced in a study of shared clonotypes between healthy human individuals. This table comes from immunoSEQ multiplex PCR, and its TCRdb copy is limited to in-frame clones, with some not included. This sample has around 1.1 million clones, with around 78% found just once. The sequenced material came from memory CD4+ T cells from PBMCs. Stated subset: CD45RA-negative fraction. These receptors were taken from a man between 18 and 29 years old in good health. Some clones in this sample may be carry-over from other donors' samples.

A word on this clone: Germline is not matched at one junction end, which may reflect a read error. This chain connects TRBV6-5 to TRBJ1-2, with TRBD1 matching over 9 bases. CDR1 MNHEY and CDR2 SVGAGI come from the germline V gene. CDR3 length: 14 residues. CDR3 residues: CASSYSSRQGVYAF. The CDR3 DNA reads as TGTGCCAGCAGTTACTCTAGTCGACAGGGGGTTTACGCCTTC.

For this clone: This specimen includes other DNA sequences encoding the same CDR3. This rearrangement joins TRBV5-1 to TRBJ2-2, with 8 bases lining up with TRBD1. The CDR3 is 15 residues long. With V trimmed by 4 bases and J by 4 bases, 6 bases remained unmatched. The V gene's germline CDR1 is SGHRS and CDR2 YFSETQ. CDR3 sequence: CASSLGQGGTGELFF. In DNA, the CDR3 is TGCGCCAGCAGCCTCGGACAGGGCGGCACCGGGGAGCTGTTTTTT.

The chain joins TRBV5-5 to TRBJ1-1, with 11 positions matching TRBD1. This CDR3 comprises 13 residues. Trimming removed 5 bases from V and 5 bases from J; junction bases left unmatched: 2. Germline CDR1 is SGHKS and CDR2 is YYEKEE (reference sequence). The CDR3 DNA is TGTGCCAGCAGGGGACAGGGGGGAACTGAAGCTTTCTTT. Translating gives CASRGQGGTEAFF.

This chain links TRBV4-2 with TRBJ2-7; D may be TRBD1 (5 bases). Trimming left V 3 bases short and J 3 bases short, with 18 bases between. The length of the CDR3 is 16 residues. The germline CDR1 and CDR2 sequences are LGHNA and YNFKEQ. CDR3: CASSHVRSGFYYEQYF. For the CDR3, the DNA is TGTGCCAGCAGCCATGTGAGGTCAGGGTTTTACTACGAGCAGTACTTC.

This rearrangement joins TRBV25-1 to TRBJ2-1; possible D gene TRBD2, 10 bases. The CDR3 sequence is 18 residues long. Germline V gene lookup returns CDR1 MGHDK and CDR2 SYGVNS. V was trimmed by 5 bases and J by 8 bases, leaving 28 bases between them. CDR3 sequence: CASSPTPGQGLAGDEQFF. The CDR3 DNA sequence: TGTGCCAGCAGTCCCACCCCCGGACAGGGGCTAGCGGGAGATGAGCAGTTCTTC.

The chain employs TRBV7-9 and TRBJ1-1; possibly TRBD1 for D (5 bases). In germline, CDR1 is SEHNR, CDR2 FQNEAQ (reference sequence). The length of the CDR3 is 15 residues. V dropped 5 bases and J dropped 6 bases, with 19 bases sitting between them. CDR3 coding DNA: TGTGCCAGCAGCCAATCGACAGCCATGGCGGCTGAAGCTTTCTTT. Amino acids: CASSQSTAMAAEAFF. The entire variable domain, with the rest obtained from reference TRBV7-9 and TRBJ1-1, is as follows: DTGVSQNPRHKITKRGQNVTFRCDPISEHNRLYWYRQTLGQGPEFLTYFQNEAQLEKSRLLSDRFSAERPKGSFSTLEIQRTEQGDSAMYLCASSQSTAMAAEAFFGQGTRLTVV.

The chain is built from TRBV19 and TRBJ1-5; D may be TRBD1 (5 bases). Germline V CDR1 and CDR2: LNHDA, SQIVND (reference sequence). The CDR3 sequence is 13 residues long. Between the trimmed V and J ends, which lost 2 bases and 5 bases, there was a span of 7 bases. This CDR3 reads CASSIQGYQPQHF. The DNA of the CDR3 is TGTGCCAGTAGTATACAGGGATATCAGCCCCAGCATTTT. Variable domain in full (rest from reference TRBV19 and TRBJ1-5): DGGITQSPKYLFRKEGQNVTLSCEQNLNHDAMYWYRQDPGQGLRLIYYSQIVNDFQKGDIAEGYSVSREKKESFPLTVTSAQKNPTAFYLCASSIQGYQPQHFGDGTRLSIL.

The V and J genes are TRBV2 and TRBJ2-2; no firm D call. The CDR3 totals 13 residues. Looked up from germline, CDR1 is SNHLY and CDR2 is FYNNEI. Trimming cost V 4 bases and J 7 bases, with 10 bases left between them. As DNA, the CDR3 is TGTGCCAGCAGTGGGGAATTTGGCGGGGAGCTGTTTTTT. Amino acid sequence: CASSGEFGGELFF.

V is TRBV9 and J is TRBJ2-3; no reliable D call. The germline V and J ends were trimmed by 8 bases and 8 bases, with 18 bases remaining between them. The CDR3 contains 13 residues. Germline values: CDR1 SGDLS, CDR2 YYNGEE. The chain's CDR3 is CASSLHPGRTQYF. The CDR3 nucleotides are TGTGCCAGTTCACTCCACCCGGGTCGTACGCAGTATTTT. Variable domain in full (rest from reference TRBV9 and TRBJ2-3): DSGVTQTPKHLITATGQRVTLRCSPRSGDLSVYWYQQSLDQGLQFLIQYYNGEERAKGNILERFSAQQFPDLHSELNLSSLELGDSALYFCASSLHPGRTQYFGPGTRLTVL.

This clone was recorded only once. The CDR3 reads CAAKRVSLSYNEQFF. The CDR3 nucleotides are TGTGCCGCAAAAAGGGTCAGCCTCTCCTACAATGAGCAGTTCTTC. The chain couples TRBV6-1 to TRBJ2-1; D unresolved. V lost 11 bases, J lost 0 bases, and 17 bases lay in between. CDR3 length: 15 residues. Germline loops: CDR1 MNHNS, CDR2 SASEGT.

The rearrangement uses TRBV29-1 and TRBJ2-7, with D perhaps matching TRBD1 or TRBD2 (5 bases each). The germline gives CDR1 SQVTM, CDR2 ANQGSEA. V lost 3 bases, J lost 5 bases, and 17 bases lay in between. The CDR3 covers 14 residues. The CDR3 loop is CSVDLGSTGDEQYF. CDR3 bases: TGCAGCGTTGATCTTGGGAGCACAGGCGACGAGCAGTACTTC.

Regarding this clone: Other DNA sequences from this sample encode an identical CDR3 as well. The chain links TRBV29-1 to TRBJ1-4; no clear D. The CDR3 runs 12 residues. In germline, CDR1 is SQVTM, CDR2 ANQGSEA. Trimming shortened V by 4 bases and J by 3 bases, and 6 bases separated the two germline ends. The CDR3 reads CSVGQANEKLFF. In DNA form, the CDR3 reads TGCAGCGTTGGGCAGGCTAATGAAAAACTGTTTTTT.

The chain recombines TRBV12-5 with TRBJ2-1; 14 bases agree with TRBD2. The germline gives CDR1 LGHNT, CDR2 FRNRAP. The CDR3 sequence is 18 residues long. V lost 2 bases, J lost 5 bases, and 8 bases stayed unmatched. The CDR3 sequence: CASGLPLGLAGEDNEQFF. DNA for the CDR3: TGTGCTAGTGGTTTGCCCCTGGGACTAGCGGGAGAAGACAATGAGCAGTTCTTC.

The V gene is TRBV28, the J gene TRBJ1-1, with D possibly being TRBD1 (6 bases). The germline gives CDR1 MDHEN, CDR2 SYDVKM. This CDR3 spans 13 amino acids. Trimming left V 7 bases short and J 6 bases short, with 15 bases between. CDR3 residues: CASTWGARPEAFF. The DNA for the CDR3 is TGTGCCAGCACCTGGGGGGCAAGGCCTGAAGCTTTCTTT.

This sequence joins TRBV5-6 and TRBJ1-2, with a tentative D call TRBD1 (6 bases). Looked up from germline, CDR1 is SGHDT and CDR2 is YYEEEE. Trimming stripped 3 bases from V and 12 bases from J, with 15 bases between. The CDR3 has 12 amino acids. In DNA form, the CDR3 reads TGTGCCAGCAGCTACCCAGGGGTTTTGGACACCTTC. It codes for CASSYPGVLDTF.

The V gene is TRBV28, the J gene TRBJ2-3; a weak D match, TRBD1 (6 bases). The CDR3 is made up of 13 amino acids. The germline CDR1 and CDR2 sequences are MDHEN and SYDVKM. Deletions cut 4 bases from V and 10 bases from J, with 15 bases between. This CDR3 is CASSSTGLRAQYF. In nucleotides, the CDR3 is TGTGCCAGCAGTTCTACAGGGCTGAGGGCGCAGTATTTT.

The chain employs TRBV7-3 and TRBJ2-2, with a possible D match to TRBD1 (6 bases). V was trimmed by 5 bases and J by 5 bases, leaving 9 bases between them. The germline CDR1 and CDR2 sequences are SGHTA and FQGTGA. The CDR3 is 13 amino acids. Here the CDR3 DNA reads TGTGCCAGCAGCAAAACAGGGACCGGGGAGCTGTTTTTT. This codes for CASSKTGTGELFF.